The 21 T cell receptor beta chains given below trace back to one sample, sequenced in a study of blood T cell repertoires in COVID-19. TCRdb's copy holds only in-frame clones and misses some; the assay was immunoSEQ multiplex PCR. Of about 130,000 clones in the sample, roughly 90% were seen once. Sequenced sample: peripheral blood. Receptor source: a man aged 70-80 years with active COVID-19.

This clone was seen a handful of times. The genes are TRBV2 and TRBJ1-1, with a tentative D call TRBD1 (6 bases). V gave up 4 bases and J gave up 0 bases, with 18 bases separating them. Looked up from germline, CDR1 is SNHLY and CDR2 is FYNNEI. The CDR3 runs 17 residues. CDR3: CASSGVNRVLMNTEAFF. CDR3 nucleotide sequence: TGTGCCAGCAGTGGAGTAAACAGGGTTTTGATGAACACTGAAGCTTTCTTT.

The chain is built from TRBV12-3 or TRBV12-4 and TRBJ1-1; D is ambiguous. CDR3 length: 12 amino acids. V was pared by 3 bases and J by 9 bases, with 11 bases between. The CDR3 bases are TGTGCCAGCAGTTTTGGAGCGGAACAAGCTTTCTTT. Translating it yields CASSFGAEQAFF.

V is TRBV18 and J is TRBJ2-7; tentatively, D is TRBD1 (7 bases). The CDR3 runs to 14 residues. Trimming shortened V by 6 bases and J by 0 bases, and 12 bases separated the two germline ends. CDR1 and CDR2 from the germline V gene are KGHSH and LQKENI. The CDR3 nucleotides read TGTGCCAGCTCGCGACAGGGAGGCTCCTACGAGCAGTACTTC. Protein product: CASSRQGGSYEQYF.

The chain has TRBV25-1 and TRBJ2-3; TRBD2 aligns across 7 bases. V shed 10 bases, J shed 3 bases, and the junction held 4 bases outside the gene matches. CDR1 and CDR2 from the germline V gene are MGHDK and SYGVNS. The length of the CDR3 is 12 residues. The CDR3 DNA sequence: TGTGCCACACTCGGGGGGACAGATACGCAGTATTTT. Translating gives CATLGGTDTQYF.

Remarks on this clone: Different DNA sequences within this sample yield the same CDR3. This sequence joins TRBV5-1 and TRBJ2-5; TRBD1 might be the D (6 bases). Trimming removed 0 bases at V and 5 bases at J, with 11 bases between. Germline CDR1 SGHRS, CDR2 YFSETQ. This CDR3 contains 14 residues. CDR3 in DNA: TGCGCCAGCAGCTTGGTCGGGCAGGGGGAGACCCAGTACTTC. Its translation: CASSLVGQGETQYF.

The chain has TRBV28 and TRBJ2-5; D might be TRBD2 (6 bases). CDR3 size: 16 residues. Germline CDR1 is MDHEN and CDR2 is SYDVKM. The ends were cut back, 7 bases at V and 1 base at J, with 19 bases in the middle. DNA for the CDR3: TGTGCCAGCACAATCCGGGGAGCGGGTAGCCAAGAGACCCAGTACTTC. Protein: CASTIRGAGSQETQYF.

This clone was seen a single time. J is TRBJ1-1 and V is TRBV5-6, with TRBD1 identical over 10 bases. V was pared by 5 bases and J by 0 bases, with 7 bases of the junction left unmatched. Germline V gene data show CDR1 as SGHDT and CDR2 as YYEEEE. The CDR3 is 16 amino acids. CDR3 bases: TGTGCCAGCAGTAAACGGGACAGGGGACTGAACACTGAAGCTTTCTTT. Encoded protein: CASSKRDRGLNTEAFF. Supplemented by reference TRBV5-6 and TRBJ1-1, the full variable domain reads DAGVTQSPTHLIKTRGQQVTLRCSPKSGHDTVSWYQQALGQGPQFIFQYYEEEERQRGNFPDRFSGHQFPNYSSELNVNALLLGDSALYLCASSKRDRGLNTEAFFGQGTRLTVV.

This chain uses TRBV6-1 with TRBJ1-2, with TRBD1 identical over 7 bases. The CDR3 contains 14 residues. Germline V gene data show CDR1 as MNHNS and CDR2 as SASEGT. V shed 2 bases, J shed 7 bases, and the junction held 7 bases outside the gene matches. Written as DNA, the CDR3 is TGTGCCAGCAGTGAATTGACAGGGCGGGGTGGCTACACCTTC. It specifies CASSELTGRGGYTF.

V and J are TRBV19 and TRBJ2-7; 9 bases line up with TRBD2. Germline lookup yields CDR1 LNHDA and CDR2 SQIVND (reference sequence). The CDR3 spans 14 residues. V lost 4 bases to trimming and J lost 5 bases; unmatched junction nucleotides: 6. CDR3: CASSNQGLAHEQYF. CDR3 in DNA: TGTGCCAGTAGTAATCAGGGACTAGCCCACGAGCAGTACTTC.

In regard to this clone: Just one base apart from a much larger clone, this may be a read error. The CDR3 reads CASRPQGYTGELFF. The CDR3 nucleotides are TGTGCCAGCAGGCCACAGGGGTACACCGGGGAGCTGTTTTTT. V and J are TRBV28 and TRBJ2-2, with 7 bases matching TRBD1. V dropped 6 bases and J dropped 3; count of bases not matched to a gene: 4. This CDR3 is 14 amino acids long. Germline V gene lookup returns CDR1 MDHEN and CDR2 SYDVKM.

The chain uses TRBV6-2 or TRBV6-3 and TRBJ1-1; tentative D call: TRBD1 (5 bases). The V and J ends lost 2 bases and 5 bases respectively, with 15 bases between them. Germline V gene data show CDR1 as MNHEY and CDR2 as SVGEGT. CDR3 length: 15 amino acids. CDR3 coding DNA: TGTGCCAGCAGTTACCTCGGGGGAGTAGGAACTGAAGCTTTCTTT. Translated, it gives CASSYLGGVGTEAFF.

The V gene is TRBV28, the J gene TRBJ1-1, with TRBD1 as a possible D gene (5 bases). There are 15 residues in the CDR3. V was shortened by 7 bases and J by 0 bases, with 15 bases between the two germline ends. Germline loops: CDR1 MDHEN, CDR2 SYDVKM. Here the CDR3 DNA reads TGTGCCAGCACCACCGGGGGGAATTTGAACACTGAAGCTTTCTTT. Translation: CASTTGGNLNTEAFF. Using reference TRBV28 and TRBJ1-1 for the parts outside the CDR3, the full variable domain is DVKVTQSSRYLVKRTGEKVFLECVQDMDHENMFWYRQDPGLGLRLIYFSYDVKMKEKGDIPEGYSVSREKKERFSLILESASTNQTSMYLCASTTGGNLNTEAFFGQGTRLTVV.

This CDR3 is CASQRGTDTEAFF. The CDR3 DNA is TGCGCCAGCCAGCGGGGGACAGACACTGAAGCTTTCTTT. The chain has TRBV5-1 and TRBJ1-1; 7 bases fit TRBD1. Germline lookup yields CDR1 SGHRS and CDR2 YFSETQ. Trimming at V came to 7 bases and at J to 3 bases, leaving 6 bases not matched to a gene. The CDR3 covers 13 residues.

The rearrangement links TRBV29-1 to TRBJ2-3; 7 nucleotides align to TRBD2. CDR3 length: 13 amino acids. V dropped 8 bases and J dropped 8; count of bases not matched to a gene: 13. CDR1 is SQVTM and CDR2 is ANQGSEA in the germline V gene. The CDR3 bases are TGCAGCTCCTCGGGACTAAGTCTCGGTACGCAGTATTTT. Translation: CSSSGLSLGTQYF.

The gene calls are TRBV30 and TRBJ2-1; 9 bases line up with TRBD1. CDR1 is GTSNPN, CDR2 SVGIG, per germline (reference sequence). V shed 5 bases and J 0 bases; nucleotides not matched to a gene: 5. This CDR3 comprises 15 residues. The CDR3 protein is CAWGTGSSSYNEQFF. The DNA of the CDR3 is TGTGCCTGGGGGACAGGGTCAAGCTCCTACAATGAGCAGTTCTTC.

The CDR3 loop is CASKTGAPDNEKLFF. The CDR3 DNA reads as TGTGCCAGCAAGACAGGGGCCCCGGATAATGAAAAACTGTTTTTT. The chain combines TRBV7-9 with TRBJ1-4; TRBD1 agrees at 8 bases. There are 15 residues in the CDR3. Germline CDR1 reads SEHNR; CDR2 reads FQNEAQ (reference sequence). The junction had 8 bases not matched to a gene; V was cut back by 7 bases and J by 4 bases.

The chain combines TRBV6-2 or TRBV6-3 with TRBJ2-1; 7 nucleotides match TRBD1. The CDR3 is 15 amino acids. Germline CDR1 is MNHEY and CDR2 is SVGEGT. V lost 6 bases, J lost 5 bases, and 10 bases stayed unmatched. The CDR3 protein is CASSSTGQAHNEQFF. For the CDR3, the DNA is TGTGCCAGCAGCTCAACCGGACAGGCCCACAATGAGCAGTTCTTC.

The genes are TRBV3-1 (or the pseudogene TRBV3-2) and TRBJ2-7; D might be TRBD1 (6 bases). The CDR3 consists of 14 residues. The germline V gene encodes CDR1 LGHDT and CDR2 YNNKEL (reference sequence). The V end was cut by 1 base, the J end by 6 bases, with 13 bases between. CDR3: CASSQVVAGAEQYF. CDR3 coding DNA: TGTGCCAGCAGCCAAGTAGTAGCAGGGGCCGAGCAGTACTTC.

The J gene is TRBJ1-2, the V gene TRBV6-5, with a possible D match to TRBD1 (5 bases). V lost 6 bases, J lost 0 bases, and 14 bases lay in between. Germline V gene lookup returns CDR1 MNHEY and CDR2 SVGAGI. The CDR3 contains 15 residues. CDR3 nucleotide sequence: TGTGCCAGCAGCCAAATGGGGGGAACTAACTATGGCTACACCTTC. This translates into CASSQMGGTNYGYTF.

V and J are TRBV9 and TRBJ2-1; 11 nucleotides agree with TRBD2. Germline trimming cut 1 base from V and 4 bases from J; bases unmatched to any gene: 4. The length of the CDR3 is 16 residues. In germline, CDR1 is SGDLS, CDR2 YYNGEE. CDR3 region: CASSVLGTSGYNEQFF. For the CDR3, the DNA is TGTGCCAGCAGCGTACTCGGGACTAGCGGTTACAATGAGCAGTTCTTC.

V and J are TRBV6-2 or TRBV6-3 and TRBJ2-5, with 7 bases matching TRBD1. The CDR3 loop spans 13 amino acids. CDR1 and CDR2 from the germline V gene are MNHEY and SVGEGT. J gave up 6 bases and V 5 bases, and 6 bases lay outside the gene matches. The CDR3 reads CASSRTGVQTQYF. Written as DNA, the CDR3 is TGTGCCAGCAGTCGTACAGGGGTTCAGACCCAGTACTTC.